This entry lists 24 T cell receptor beta chains sequenced from one sample in a study of neoadjuvant anti-PD-1 for oral cavity cancer. Assay: immunoSEQ multiplex PCR; the TCRdb copy retains only in-frame clones and omits some. Here the sample spans roughly 15,000 clones, roughly 35% being singletons. Described time point: after neoadjuvant nivolumab, at surgical resection. The sequencing used tumor tissue, collected after nivolumab (anti-PD-1) treatment. Source of these receptors: a person aged 35 to 85 with oral cavity squamous cell carcinoma.

This clone was observed a handful of times. The chain joins TRBV2 to TRBJ2-3, with 12 bases that match TRBD1. This CDR3 region has 14 residues. CDR1 and CDR2 (germline): SNHLY, FYNNEI. Trimming removed 6 bases from V and 5 bases from J; junction bases left unmatched: 3. Written as DNA, the CDR3 is TGTGCCAGCAGGGGACAGGGGGCGGTAGATACGCAGTATTTT. Translating gives CASRGQGAVDTQYF.

This clone was picked up a small number of times. The CDR3 protein is CASSLGYSSYNEQFF. CDR3 DNA sequence: TGTGCCAGCAGCTTAGGGTATAGCTCCTACAATGAGCAGTTCTTC. The chain combines TRBV11-3 with TRBJ2-1; no reliable D call. The length of the CDR3 is 15 residues. The V gene lost 1 base and the J gene lost 0 bases, with 7 bases spanning the gap. Germline-derived CDR1 and CDR2 are SGHNT and YENEEA.

As to this clone: The same CDR3 is also encoded by other DNA sequences in this sample. The rearrangement uses TRBV7-2 and TRBJ2-1; possibly TRBD2 for D (6 bases). The CDR3 runs 13 residues. CDR1 is SGHTA, CDR2 FQGNSA, per germline. Trimming removed 1 base from V and 7 bases from J, with 8 bases in between. CDR3 sequence (DNA): TGTGCCAGCAGCTTAGTTCGGGGGAATGAGCAGTTCTTC. Its translation is CASSLVRGNEQFF.

This clone is medium-sized within its sample. The rearrangement links TRBV2 to TRBJ2-7; 7 bases fit TRBD1. V was clipped by 1 base and J by 6 bases; unmatched bases: 9. Germline loops: CDR1 SNHLY, CDR2 FYNNEI. The CDR3 consists of 15 residues. The CDR3 reads CASSEESTGRSEQYF. CDR3 in DNA: TGTGCCAGCAGTGAAGAGTCGACAGGGCGGAGCGAGCAGTACTTC.

This clone was counted a few times. The chain joins TRBV6-5 to TRBJ1-1, with D possibly matching TRBD1 (6 bases). The germline V gene has CDR1 MNHEY and CDR2 SVGAGI. V lost 0 bases to trimming and J lost 6 bases, with 8 bases between them. This CDR3 is built from 13 residues. The CDR3: CASSYSGGPEAFF. The CDR3 DNA is TGTGCCAGCAGTTACTCCGGGGGCCCTGAAGCTTTCTTT.

The V gene is TRBV7-2, the J gene TRBJ2-5; D is ambiguous. The CDR3 covers 13 residues. Germline CDR1 reads SGHTA; CDR2 reads FQGNSA. Trimming left V 5 bases short and J 1 base short, with 8 bases between. The chain's CDR3 is CASSPPSQETQYF. The CDR3 region has the DNA TGTGCCAGCAGCCCCCCCAGCCAAGAGACCCAGTACTTC.

V usage is TRBV6-5 and J usage is TRBJ1-1; 7 nucleotides align to TRBD1. This CDR3 region has 14 residues. CDR1 MNHEY and CDR2 SVGAGI come from the germline V gene. J lost 2 bases, V lost 2 bases, and 2 bases had no gene match. For the CDR3, the DNA is TGTGCCAGCAGTTACCGACAGGGCAACACTGAAGCTTTCTTT. The encoded protein is CASSYRQGNTEAFF.

This clone was observed once. The DNA of the CDR3 is TGTGCCAGCAGCGTGGAACTGAGCCTTACCGACAGGGACGGCTACACCTTC. Protein sequence: CASSVELSLTDRDGYTF. The rearrangement joins TRBV9 to TRBJ1-2, with 7 bases fitting TRBD1. This CDR3 region has 17 residues. Germline CDR1 and CDR2: SGDLS and YYNGEE. J was trimmed by 8 bases and V by 2 bases; bases with no gene match: 18.

V and J are TRBV15 and TRBJ2-7; 8 positions agree with TRBD2. The junction had 14 bases not matched to a gene; V was cut back by 1 base and J by 6 bases. This CDR3 spans 17 amino acids. Germline CDR1 is LNHNV and CDR2 is YYDKDF (reference sequence). CDR3 sequence (DNA): TGTGCCACCAGCAGAGCCCTGCAGACTAGCGTGGCGCCCGAGCAGTACTTC. This gives the protein CATSRALQTSVAPEQYF.

The rearrangement links TRBV7-9 to TRBJ1-4; no clear D gene. The V gene lost 5 bases and the J gene lost 4 bases, with 14 bases spanning the gap. This CDR3 region has 15 residues. Germline assignment: CDR1 SEHNR and CDR2 FQNEAQ (reference sequence). CDR3 sequence (DNA): TGTGCCAGCAGCAATAGAATAGGGAGTAATGAAAAACTGTTTTTT. This gives the protein CASSNRIGSNEKLFF.

The table lists this clone with many counts. The V and J genes are TRBV2 and TRBJ2-2; tentative D call: TRBD1 (6 bases). Germline V gene sequence: CDR1 SNHLY, CDR2 FYNNEI. The CDR3 sequence is 13 residues long. Trimming took off 6 bases at V and 5 bases at J, with 10 bases between the two ends. CDR3 sequence: CASRADRTGELFF. The CDR3 bases are TGTGCCAGCAGAGCTGACAGGACCGGGGAGCTGTTTTTT.

This clone was seen more than once but under ten times. The chain has TRBV7-2 and TRBJ1-1, with D tentatively TRBD1 (6 bases). Germline loops: CDR1 SGHTA, CDR2 FQGNSA. The CDR3 runs 14 residues. Trimming stripped 5 bases from V and 6 bases from J, with 16 bases between. The CDR3 DNA reads as TGTGCCAGCAGCGCGCCCAGGGGAAACGCTGAAGCTTTCTTT. Residues: CASSAPRGNAEAFF.

This chain uses TRBV5-4 with TRBJ2-2; 9 bases align to TRBD1. The CDR3 has 17 amino acids. Germline V gives CDR1 SGHNT, CDR2 YYREEE (reference sequence). The V gene end was trimmed by 4 bases and the J gene end by 4 bases; junction bases not matched to a gene: 11. The CDR3 here is CASSPQDRGRVTGELFF. CDR3 coding DNA: TGTGCCAGCAGCCCTCAGGACAGGGGACGGGTCACCGGGGAGCTGTTTTTT.

This clone was found a few times. The chain uses TRBV9 and TRBJ2-4, with D possibly TRBD1 on 6 matching bases. V shed 3 bases and J shed 2 bases, with 18 bases lying between them. CDR1 is SGDLS, CDR2 YYNGEE, per germline. The CDR3 sequence is 17 residues long. CDR3 protein: CASSDPIGGGTKNIQYF. The CDR3 region has the DNA TGTGCCAGCAGCGATCCGATAGGGGGTGGGACCAAAAACATTCAGTACTTC.

This clone was seen more than once but under ten times. CDR3 in amino acids: CASSAWDQGTTEAFF. The CDR3, as DNA: TGTGCCAGCAGCGCATGGGATCAGGGGACCACTGAAGCTTTCTTT. The chain uses TRBV9 and TRBJ1-1, with D possibly TRBD1 on 6 matching bases. Trimming pared 3 bases from V and 4 bases from J, leaving 16 bases between. The germline V gene encodes CDR1 SGDLS and CDR2 YYNGEE. The CDR3 runs to 15 residues.

This clone has ten or more counts. The gene calls are TRBV19 and TRBJ2-1; D unresolved. Between the trimmed V and J ends, which lost 1 base and 5 bases, there was a span of 6 bases. Germline CDR1 is LNHDA and CDR2 is SQIVND (reference sequence). The CDR3 has 13 amino acids. CDR3: CASSIGPNNEQFF. CDR3 in DNA: TGTGCCAGTAGTATAGGGCCCAACAATGAGCAGTTCTTC.

This chain uses TRBV10-2 with TRBJ1-5; D gene uncertain. The germline CDR1 and CDR2 sequences are WSHSY and SAAADI. Trimming pared 2 bases from V and 3 bases from J, leaving 14 bases between. CDR3 length equals 16 residues. CDR3 DNA: TGCGCCAGCAGTGAGACTTCCGGGCTGCCCAATCAGCCCCAGCATTTT. Its translation is CASSETSGLPNQPQHF.

The chain joins TRBV10-2 to TRBJ1-5; perhaps TRBD1 as D (5 bases). CDR1 is WSHSY, CDR2 SAAADI, per germline. Trimming took off 4 bases at V and 3 bases at J, with 10 bases between the two ends. The CDR3 extends over 14 amino acids. In DNA, the CDR3 is TGCGCCAGCAGTGCTGACAGAGACAATCAGCCCCAGCATTTT. Its protein product is CASSADRDNQPQHF.

The chain uses TRBV6-1 and TRBJ2-5, with D maybe TRBD1 (5 bases). Germline values: CDR1 MNHNS, CDR2 SASEGT. This CDR3 contains 15 residues. Between the trimmed V and J ends, which lost 4 bases and 7 bases, there was a span of 19 bases. The CDR3 spells CASSANEQGSGTQYF. Written as DNA, the CDR3 is TGTGCCAGCAGTGCGAACGAGCAGGGTTCTGGGACCCAGTACTTC.

V gene TRBV7-2 combines with J gene TRBJ2-3; D call uncertain. There are 14 residues in the CDR3. Trimming removed 1 base at V and 4 bases at J, with 9 bases between. Looked up from germline, CDR1 is SGHTA and CDR2 is FQGNSA. CDR3 in amino acids: CASSLGAISDTQYF. The CDR3 nucleotides are TGTGCCAGCAGCTTAGGGGCGATCTCAGATACGCAGTATTTT.

This clone occurred a few times. The chain employs TRBV6-5 and TRBJ2-7; tentatively, D is TRBD2 (5 bases). Trimming stripped 6 bases from V and 4 bases from J, with 13 bases between. This CDR3 is built from 13 residues. The germline CDR1 and CDR2 sequences are MNHEY and SVGAGI. The CDR3 protein is CASSLRGSYEQYF. The CDR3 DNA follows: TGTGCCAGCAGCCTACGGGGATCATACGAGCAGTACTTC.

The chain combines TRBV11-2 with TRBJ2-3; D not resolved. The germline V and J ends were trimmed by 4 bases and 2 bases, with 7 bases remaining between them. The CDR3 has 13 amino acids. Looked up from germline, CDR1 is SGHAT and CDR2 is FQNNGV. CDR3 nucleotides: TGTGCCAGCAGCTCACCAATCACAGATACGCAGTATTTT. Translating it yields CASSSPITDTQYF.

The V gene is TRBV4-1, the J gene TRBJ1-6; no clear D gene. Trimming removed 0 bases at V and 0 bases at J, with 9 bases between. Germline V CDR1 and CDR2: MGHRA, YSYEKL. The CDR3 has 17 amino acids. CDR3: CASSQDGRGSYNSPLHF. The CDR3 bases are TGCGCCAGCAGCCAAGACGGTAGAGGCTCCTATAATTCACCCCTCCACTTT.

This clone was counted a few times. The chain is built from TRBV6-5 and TRBJ1-6, with TRBD1 matching over 7 bases. Germline loops: CDR1 MNHEY, CDR2 SVGAGI. This CDR3 spans 16 amino acids. V shed 2 bases, J shed 8 bases, and the junction held 9 bases outside the gene matches. This CDR3 is CASSYRIPRGDSPLHF. The CDR3 nucleotides read TGTGCCAGCAGTTACCGAATTCCCAGGGGGGATTCACCCCTCCACTTT.